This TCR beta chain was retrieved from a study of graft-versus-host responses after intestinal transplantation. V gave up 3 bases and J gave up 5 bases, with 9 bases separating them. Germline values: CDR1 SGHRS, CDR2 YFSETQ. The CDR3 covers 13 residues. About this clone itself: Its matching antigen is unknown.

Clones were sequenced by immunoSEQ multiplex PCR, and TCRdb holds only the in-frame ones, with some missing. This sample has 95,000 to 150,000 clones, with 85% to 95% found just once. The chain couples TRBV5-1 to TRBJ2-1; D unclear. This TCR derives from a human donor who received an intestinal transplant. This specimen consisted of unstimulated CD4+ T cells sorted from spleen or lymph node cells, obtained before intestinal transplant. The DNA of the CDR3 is TGCGCCAGCAGCTCCACCCAGGACAATGAGCAGTTCTTC. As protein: CASSSTQDNEQFF. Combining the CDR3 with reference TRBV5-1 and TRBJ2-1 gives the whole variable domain KAGVTQTPRYLIKTRGQQVTLSCSPISGHRSVSWYQQTPGQGLQFLFEYFSETQRNKGNFPGRFSGRQFSNSRSEMNVSTLELGDSALYLCASSSTQDNEQFFGPGTRLTVL.